This T cell receptor (beta chain) was documented in a study of T-cell memory formation after mild COVID-19 (dated by TCRdb to about 2021). The study in broad terms: TCR sequence clusters from the two donors were largely donor specific. Two young, previously healthy adult volunteers made up the cohort, one male and one female. Longitudinal TCRalpha and TCRbeta repertoire sequencing tracked T-cell clones expanding and contracting after mild COVID-19 in a couple of donors.

From its cysteine to its phenylalanine, the CDR3 spans 13 amino acids. The read is trimmed to its CDR3 DNA, 39 bases read in frame from base 1. CDR1 and CDR2 are read off the germline V gene as SGHVS and FQNEAQ. The germline V end is reduced by 2 bases and the J end by 3 bases; junction bases left unmatched: 1. Study-wide conclusions, independent of this receptor: Some responding clones were detected in pre-infection memory, suggesting pre-existing cross-reactive memory T cells joined the SARS-CoV-2 response. Clones that contracted from day 15 to 85 showed balanced CD4/CD8 phenotypes, whereas a second wave of clones that expanded from day 15 to 37 leaned towards CD4+. Contracting CD4+ clones were found mainly in CM and EM memory subsets, while CD8+ clones were enriched in EMRA. Only two mild cases were covered by the study, and larger cohorts that include severe cases with pre-infection samples were considered necessary. The second-wave clones that peaked on day 37 were not confirmed to be SARS-CoV-2 specific.

Ficoll-Paque density gradient centrifugation was used to isolate PBMCs. Sequencing used an Illumina NovaSeq 6000. TCRalpha and TCRbeta cDNA libraries were built by 5'RACE with constant-segment primers, adding sample barcodes and unique molecular identifiers. Trizol reagent was used to extract RNA from every sample. Library amplification was performed in two PCR steps, and a second sample barcode and Illumina TruSeq adapters were introduced in the second step. Sequencing of libraries was performed on an Illumina NovaSeq with 2 x 150 bp paired-end reads. The authors' analysis ran thus. Demultiplexing of reads and collapsing into UMI-guided consensus sequences were performed with migec v1.2.7. Using mixcr v2.1.11, the UMI consensuses were aligned to TRA and TRB V and J templates and assembled into clonotypes. Expanded or contracted clonotypes were those called significant by both edgeR and NoisET, with noise models trained on biological replicates. For edgeR calls, the thresholds were a false discovery rate-adjusted p below 0.01 and a log2 fold-change of 1. As an exploratory analysis of dynamics, max-normalized trajectories of the 1000 most abundant clonotypes were examined by PCA with hierarchical clustering. Separately sequenced CD4+ and CD8+ repertoires were used to assign a CD4 or CD8 phenotype to each responding clone. TCRdb reprocessing: public reads trimmed at Q25 with fastp, clones called with MiXCR, in-frame beta chains kept. Every distinct CDR3 protein forms one entry, paired with its most common genes and DNA. TCRdb, not the authors, supplied the V and J calls. Present in this sample are about 440,000 distinct CDR3 sequences, around 20% of which were seen just once. The top ten clonotypes cover 7.5% to 10% of the sample.

Of note for this clonotype: What antigen it recognizes has not been identified. The record has no base qualities; no much larger clone is one base away.

The source is an adult woman who had mild COVID-19 (a few samples of this study predate the infection). The sample titles of this study are shuffled in the database, so cell type and time point are left out; the donor was told from shared clones. The sample was PBMCs or a T cell subset sorted from them (not recorded which). This sequence uses TRBV7-8 and TRBJ2-7, and 7 bases in between align with TRBD2. The CDR3 reads CASSLRTSYEQYF. Read as DNA, the sequence is TGTGCCAGCAGCTTACGGACTAGCTACGAGCAGTACTTC.